This T cell receptor beta chain originates from a study of control samples from healthy donors and cancer patients. Profiling relied on immunoSEQ multiplex PCR, and the TCRdb table lists in-frame clones only, not all of them. The table lists some 160,000 clones, 75% to 90% of them singletons. Germline CDR1 reads SGDLS; CDR2 reads YYNGEE. CDR3 length: 12 amino acids. V lost 3 bases and J 8 bases, leaving 9 bases between the germline ends. The rearrangement uses TRBV9 and TRBJ2-1; no reliable D call. This sequence originates from a man aged 25-45 years in good health. The material sequenced was blood. CDR3 protein: CASSAYLDEQFF. In DNA form, the CDR3 reads TGTGCCAGCAGCGCTTATCTCGATGAGCAGTTCTTC. The whole variable domain, filled in from reference TRBV9 and TRBJ2-1, reads DSGVTQTPKHLITATGQRVTLRCSPRSGDLSVYWYQQSLDQGLQFLIQYYNGEERAKGNILERFSAQQFPDLHSELNLSSLELGDSALYFCASSAYLDEQFFGPGTRLTVL.